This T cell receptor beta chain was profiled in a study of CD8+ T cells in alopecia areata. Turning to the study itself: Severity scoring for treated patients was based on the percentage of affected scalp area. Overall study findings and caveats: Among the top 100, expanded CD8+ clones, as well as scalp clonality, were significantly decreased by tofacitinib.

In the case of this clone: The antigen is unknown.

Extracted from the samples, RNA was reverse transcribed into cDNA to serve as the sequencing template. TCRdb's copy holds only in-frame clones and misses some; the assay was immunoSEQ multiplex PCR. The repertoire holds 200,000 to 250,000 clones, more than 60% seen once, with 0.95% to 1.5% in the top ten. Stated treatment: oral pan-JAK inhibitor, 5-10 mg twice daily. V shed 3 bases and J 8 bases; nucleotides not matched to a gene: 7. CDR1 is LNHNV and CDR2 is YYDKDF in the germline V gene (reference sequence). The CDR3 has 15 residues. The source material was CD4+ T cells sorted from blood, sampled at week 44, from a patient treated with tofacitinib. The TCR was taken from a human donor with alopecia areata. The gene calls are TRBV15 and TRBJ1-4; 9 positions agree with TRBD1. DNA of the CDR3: TGTGCCACCAGCAGGGAGGGACAGGGAGAGGAAAAACTGTTTTTT. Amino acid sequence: CATSREGQGEEKLFF. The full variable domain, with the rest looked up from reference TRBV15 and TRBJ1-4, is DAMVIQNPRYQVTQFGKPVTLSCSQTLNHNVMYWYQQKSSQAPKLLFHYYDKDFNNEADTPDNFQSRRPNTSFCFLDIRSPGLGDTAMYLCATSREGQGEEKLFFGSGTQLSVL.